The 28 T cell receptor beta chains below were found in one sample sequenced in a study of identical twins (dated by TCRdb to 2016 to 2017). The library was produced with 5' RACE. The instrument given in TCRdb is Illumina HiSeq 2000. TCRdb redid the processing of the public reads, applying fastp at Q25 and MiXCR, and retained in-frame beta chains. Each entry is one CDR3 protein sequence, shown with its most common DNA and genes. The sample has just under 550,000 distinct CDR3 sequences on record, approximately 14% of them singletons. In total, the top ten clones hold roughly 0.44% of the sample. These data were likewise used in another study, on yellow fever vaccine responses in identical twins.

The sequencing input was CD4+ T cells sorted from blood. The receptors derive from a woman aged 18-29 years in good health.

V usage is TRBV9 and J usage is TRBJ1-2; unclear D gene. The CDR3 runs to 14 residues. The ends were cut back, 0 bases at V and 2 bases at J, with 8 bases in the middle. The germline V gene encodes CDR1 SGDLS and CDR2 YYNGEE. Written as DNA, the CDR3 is TGTGCCAGCAGCGTAGGGTCAGGAAACTATGGCTACACCTTC. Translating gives CASSVGSGNYGYTF.

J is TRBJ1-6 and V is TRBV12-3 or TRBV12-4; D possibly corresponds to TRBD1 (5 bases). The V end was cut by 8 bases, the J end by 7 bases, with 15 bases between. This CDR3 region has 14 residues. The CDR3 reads CASGDRDPNSPLHF. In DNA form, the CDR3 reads TGTGCCAGCGGGGACCGGGACCCGAATTCACCCCTCCACTTT.

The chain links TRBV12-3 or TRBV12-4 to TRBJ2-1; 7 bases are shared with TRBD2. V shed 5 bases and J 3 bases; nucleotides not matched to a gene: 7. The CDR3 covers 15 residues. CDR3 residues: CASSGRAEYYNEQFF. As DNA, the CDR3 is TGTGCCAGCAGTGGGAGGGCAGAATACTACAATGAGCAGTTCTTC.

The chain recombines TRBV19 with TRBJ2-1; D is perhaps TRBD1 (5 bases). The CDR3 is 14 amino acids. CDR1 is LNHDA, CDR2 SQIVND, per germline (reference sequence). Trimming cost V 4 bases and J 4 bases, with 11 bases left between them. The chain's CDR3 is CASSTGQLYNEQFF. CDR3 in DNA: TGTGCCAGTAGTACTGGACAACTTTACAATGAGCAGTTCTTC.

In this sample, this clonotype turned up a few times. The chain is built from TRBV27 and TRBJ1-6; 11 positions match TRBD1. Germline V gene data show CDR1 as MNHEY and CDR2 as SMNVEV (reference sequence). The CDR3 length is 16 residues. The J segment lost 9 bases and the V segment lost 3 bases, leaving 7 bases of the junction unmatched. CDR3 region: CASSFAAGTGGSPLHF. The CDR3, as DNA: TGTGCCAGCAGTTTTGCCGCCGGGACAGGGGGTTCACCCCTCCACTTT.

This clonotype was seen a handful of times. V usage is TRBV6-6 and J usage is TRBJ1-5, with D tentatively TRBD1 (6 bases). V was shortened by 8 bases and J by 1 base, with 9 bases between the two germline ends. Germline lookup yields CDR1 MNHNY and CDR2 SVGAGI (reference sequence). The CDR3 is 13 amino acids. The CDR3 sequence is CASQDRSNQPQHF. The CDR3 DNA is TGTGCCAGCCAAGACAGGAGCAATCAGCCCCAGCATTTT.

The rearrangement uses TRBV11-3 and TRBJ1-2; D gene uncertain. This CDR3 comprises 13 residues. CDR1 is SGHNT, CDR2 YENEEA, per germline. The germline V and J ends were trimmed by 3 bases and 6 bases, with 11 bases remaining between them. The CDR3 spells CASSFITGNGYTF. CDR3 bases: TGTGCCAGCAGCTTCATAACGGGGAATGGCTACACCTTC.

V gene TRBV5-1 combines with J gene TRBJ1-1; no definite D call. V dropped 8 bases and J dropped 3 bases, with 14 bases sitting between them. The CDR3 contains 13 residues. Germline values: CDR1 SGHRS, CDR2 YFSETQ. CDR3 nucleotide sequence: TGCGCCAGTTCGGACGGTGGGTACACTGAAGCTTTCTTT. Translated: CASSDGGYTEAFF. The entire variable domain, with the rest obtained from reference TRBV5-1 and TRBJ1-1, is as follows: KAGVTQTPRYLIKTRGQQVTLSCSPISGHRSVSWYQQTPGQGLQFLFEYFSETQRNKGNFPGRFSGRQFSNSRSEMNVSTLELGDSALYLCASSDGGYTEAFFGQGTRLTVV.

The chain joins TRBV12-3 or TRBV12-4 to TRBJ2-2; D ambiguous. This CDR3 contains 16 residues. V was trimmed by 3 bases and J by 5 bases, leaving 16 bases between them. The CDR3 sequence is CASSLAQKIVTGELFF. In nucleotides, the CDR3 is TGTGCCAGCAGTTTGGCCCAGAAGATAGTGACCGGGGAGCTGTTTTTT.

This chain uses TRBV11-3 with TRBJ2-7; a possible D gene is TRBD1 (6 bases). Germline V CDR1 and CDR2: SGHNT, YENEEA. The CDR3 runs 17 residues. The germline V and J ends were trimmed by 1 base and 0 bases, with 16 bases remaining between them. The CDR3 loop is CASSLASRGSSSYEQYF. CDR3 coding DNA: TGTGCCAGCAGCTTAGCCTCTAGGGGGTCGAGCTCCTACGAGCAGTACTTC.

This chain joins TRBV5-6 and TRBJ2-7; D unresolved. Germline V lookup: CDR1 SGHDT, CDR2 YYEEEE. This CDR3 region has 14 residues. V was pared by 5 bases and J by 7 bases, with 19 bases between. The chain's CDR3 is CASSPGHLLGEQYF. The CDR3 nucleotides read TGTGCCAGCAGTCCCGGGCACTTACTTGGGGAGCAGTACTTC.

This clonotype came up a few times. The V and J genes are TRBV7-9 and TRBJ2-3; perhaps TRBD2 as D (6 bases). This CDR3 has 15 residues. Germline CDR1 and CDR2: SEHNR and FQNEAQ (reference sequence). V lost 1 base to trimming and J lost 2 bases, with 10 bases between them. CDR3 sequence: CASSLGLVPTDTQYF. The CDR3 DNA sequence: TGTGCCAGCAGCTTAGGACTAGTCCCCACAGATACGCAGTATTTT.

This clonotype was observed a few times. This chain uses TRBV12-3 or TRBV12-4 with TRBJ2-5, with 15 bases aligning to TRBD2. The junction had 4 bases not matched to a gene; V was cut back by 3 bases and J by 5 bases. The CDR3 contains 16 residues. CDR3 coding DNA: TGTGCCAGCAGTTTGGGACTAGCGGGGGGCGGGGAGACCCAGTACTTC. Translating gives CASSLGLAGGGETQYF.

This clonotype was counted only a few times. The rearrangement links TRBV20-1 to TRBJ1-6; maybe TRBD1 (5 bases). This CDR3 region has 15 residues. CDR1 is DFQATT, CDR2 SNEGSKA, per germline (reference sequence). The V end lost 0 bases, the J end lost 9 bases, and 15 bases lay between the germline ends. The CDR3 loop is CSARDMGGLGSPLHF. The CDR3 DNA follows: TGCAGTGCTAGAGATATGGGGGGTTTAGGTTCACCCCTCCACTTT.

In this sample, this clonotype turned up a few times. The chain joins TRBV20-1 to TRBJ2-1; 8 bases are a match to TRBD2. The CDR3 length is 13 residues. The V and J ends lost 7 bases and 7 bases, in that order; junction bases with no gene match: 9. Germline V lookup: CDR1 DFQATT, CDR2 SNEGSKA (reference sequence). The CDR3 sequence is CSGGAGVGNEQFF. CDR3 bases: TGCAGTGGAGGAGCGGGAGTTGGGAATGAGCAGTTCTTC.

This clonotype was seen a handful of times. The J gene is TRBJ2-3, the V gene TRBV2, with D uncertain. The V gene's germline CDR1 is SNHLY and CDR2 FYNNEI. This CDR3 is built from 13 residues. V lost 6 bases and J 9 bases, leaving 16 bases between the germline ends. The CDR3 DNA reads TGTGCCAGCAGCCCCGAAAAGGCTTCAACGCAGTATTTT. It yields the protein CASSPEKASTQYF.

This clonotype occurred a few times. The CDR3 sequence is CASSFTEEQYF. The CDR3 bases are TGTGCCAGCAGCTTCACGGAAGAGCAGTACTTC. This chain uses TRBV7-9 with TRBJ2-7; D gene uncertain. The V end was cut by 3 bases, the J end by 7 bases, with 7 bases between. Germline-derived CDR1 and CDR2 are SEHNR and FQNEAQ (reference sequence). CDR3 length: 11 residues.

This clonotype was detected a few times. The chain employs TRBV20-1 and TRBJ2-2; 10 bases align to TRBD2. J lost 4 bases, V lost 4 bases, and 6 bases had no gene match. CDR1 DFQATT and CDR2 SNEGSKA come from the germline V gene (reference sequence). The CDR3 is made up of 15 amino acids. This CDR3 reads CSAKSGGGGTGELFF. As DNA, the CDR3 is TGCAGTGCTAAAAGCGGGGGGGGAGGCACCGGGGAGCTGTTTTTT.

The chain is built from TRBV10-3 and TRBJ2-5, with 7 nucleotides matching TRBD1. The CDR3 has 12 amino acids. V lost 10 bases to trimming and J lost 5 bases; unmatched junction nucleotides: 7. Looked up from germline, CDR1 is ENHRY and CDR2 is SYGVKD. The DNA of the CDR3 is TGTGCCACCGGGACAGTAGGGGAGACCCAGTACTTC. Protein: CATGTVGETQYF.

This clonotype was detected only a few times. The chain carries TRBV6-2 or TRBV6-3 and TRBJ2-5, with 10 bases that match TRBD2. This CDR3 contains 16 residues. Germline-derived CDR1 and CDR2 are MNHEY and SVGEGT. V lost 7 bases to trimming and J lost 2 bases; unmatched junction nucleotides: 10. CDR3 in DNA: TGTGCCAGCACTAACCCTAGCGGGGGCTGGCAAGAGACCCAGTACTTC. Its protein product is CASTNPSGGWQETQYF.

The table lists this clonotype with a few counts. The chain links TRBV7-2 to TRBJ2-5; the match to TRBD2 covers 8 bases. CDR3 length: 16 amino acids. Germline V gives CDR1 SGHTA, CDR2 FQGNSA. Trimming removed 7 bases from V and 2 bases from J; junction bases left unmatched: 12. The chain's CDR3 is CASNLPGLAGQETQYF. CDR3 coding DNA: TGTGCCAGCAACCTTCCAGGGTTAGCGGGACAAGAGACCCAGTACTTC.

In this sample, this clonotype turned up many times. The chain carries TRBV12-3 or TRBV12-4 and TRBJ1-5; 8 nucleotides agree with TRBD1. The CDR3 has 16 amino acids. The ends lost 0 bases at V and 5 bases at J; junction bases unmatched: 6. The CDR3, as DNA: TGTGCCAGCAGTTTAGCTCAAGGACAGGGCCATCAGCCCCAGCATTTT. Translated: CASSLAQGQGHQPQHF.

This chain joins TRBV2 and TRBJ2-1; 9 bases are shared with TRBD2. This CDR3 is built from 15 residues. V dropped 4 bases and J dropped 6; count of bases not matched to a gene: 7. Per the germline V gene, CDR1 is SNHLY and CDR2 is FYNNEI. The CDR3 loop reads CASSVFSGGLNEQFF. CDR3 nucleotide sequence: TGTGCCAGCAGTGTTTTCAGCGGGGGGCTCAATGAGCAGTTCTTC.

In DNA, the CDR3 is TGTGCCACCAGTCATGGGACAGGGGGTTCACCCCTCCACTTT. Encoded protein: CATSHGTGGSPLHF. The chain has TRBV24-1 and TRBJ1-6, with 11 positions matching TRBD1. J was trimmed by 9 bases and V by 6 bases; bases with no gene match: 3. CDR1 is KGHDR and CDR2 is SFDVKD in the germline V gene. The CDR3 loop spans 14 amino acids.

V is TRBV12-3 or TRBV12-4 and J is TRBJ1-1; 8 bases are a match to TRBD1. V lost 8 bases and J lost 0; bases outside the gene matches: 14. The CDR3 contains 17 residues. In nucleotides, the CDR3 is TGTGCCAGCGACCAAGGGCAGGGGGCCCTAATGAACACTGAAGCTTTCTTT. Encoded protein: CASDQGQGALMNTEAFF.

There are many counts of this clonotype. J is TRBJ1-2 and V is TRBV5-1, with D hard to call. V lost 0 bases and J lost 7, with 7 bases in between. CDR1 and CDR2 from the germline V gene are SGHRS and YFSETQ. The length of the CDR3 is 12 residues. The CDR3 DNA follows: TGCGCCAGCAGCTTGGAAGGGAGTGGCTACACCTTC. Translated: CASSLEGSGYTF.

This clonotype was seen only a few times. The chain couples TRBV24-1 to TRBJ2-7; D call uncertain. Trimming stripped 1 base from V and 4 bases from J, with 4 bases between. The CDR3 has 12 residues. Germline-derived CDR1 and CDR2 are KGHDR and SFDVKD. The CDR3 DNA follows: TGTGCCACCAGTGATTTTAATTACGAGCAGTACTTC. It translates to CATSDFNYEQYF.

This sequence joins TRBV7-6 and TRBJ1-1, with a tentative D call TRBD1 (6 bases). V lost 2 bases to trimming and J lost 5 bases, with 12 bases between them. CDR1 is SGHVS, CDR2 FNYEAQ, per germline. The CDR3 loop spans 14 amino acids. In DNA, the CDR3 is TGTGCCAGCAGCTTAATTGGGGGCGAGACTGAAGCTTTCTTT. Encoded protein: CASSLIGGETEAFF.